Listed here are 18 T cell receptor beta chains from one sample, sequenced in a study of blood T cell repertoires in COVID-19. Sequenced by immunoSEQ multiplex PCR; TCRdb stores in-frame clones only, minus some. The sample lists more than 80,000 clones; 85% to 90% were seen once. The sequencing sample was made of peripheral blood. The receptors derive from a human donor with active COVID-19. The donor label of this sample is uncertain.

The V and J genes are TRBV10-2 and TRBJ2-7, with no clear D. Germline lookup yields CDR1 WSHSY and CDR2 SAAADI. Trimming stripped 2 bases from V and 0 bases from J, with 8 bases between. This CDR3 spans 14 amino acids. This CDR3 is CASSEGRDSYEQYF. CDR3 nucleotides: TGCGCCAGCAGTGAGGGGCGAGACTCCTACGAGCAGTACTTC.

CDR3 sequence: CASSLSLAGSSYNEQFF. The CDR3 DNA is TGCGCCAGCAGCTTGTCACTAGCGGGGAGCTCCTACAATGAGCAGTTCTTC. V and J are TRBV5-1 and TRBJ2-1; 10 bases fit TRBD2. V was clipped by 1 base and J by 0 bases; unmatched bases: 4. There are 17 residues in the CDR3. The germline V gene has CDR1 SGHRS and CDR2 YFSETQ.

The chain employs TRBV27 and TRBJ2-3, with unresolved D. CDR3 size: 13 residues. The V and J ends lost 6 bases and 6 bases respectively, with 13 bases between them. The germline V gene encodes CDR1 MNHEY and CDR2 SMNVEV (reference sequence). The CDR3 spells CASRQLTADTQYF. CDR3 nucleotide sequence: TGTGCCAGCAGACAGTTAACCGCGGATACGCAGTATTTT.

The CDR3 nucleotides read TGCAGTATAGCGGCCTCCTACGAGCAGTACTTC. Translation gives CSIAASYEQYF. The rearrangement links TRBV20-1 to TRBJ2-7; D might be TRBD2 (6 bases). Germline V gives CDR1 DFQATT, CDR2 SNEGSKA (reference sequence). The V end lost 8 bases, the J end lost 0 bases, and 8 bases lay between the germline ends. The CDR3 length is 11 residues.

This chain links TRBV2 with TRBJ2-7, with a tentative D call TRBD2 (5 bases). The CDR3 length is 12 residues. V shed 2 bases and J shed 6 bases, with 8 bases lying between them. Per germline, CDR1 SNHLY and CDR2 FYNNEI. The CDR3 nucleotides read TGTGCCAGCAGTGAATCGGGGTTCGAGCAGTACTTC. Translated, it gives CASSESGFEQYF.

V is TRBV18 and J is TRBJ1-4; a weak D match, TRBD1 (5 bases). This CDR3 contains 18 residues. CDR1 and CDR2 (germline): KGHSH, LQKENI. V was cut by 1 base and J by 0 bases, with 15 bases left in between. The CDR3 region has the DNA TGTGCCAGCTCACCACAGGGGTCCCAATTTGCAACTAATGAAAAACTGTTTTTT. Translation: CASSPQGSQFATNEKLFF.

The rearrangement links TRBV7-2 to TRBJ1-6; D perhaps matches TRBD1 (6 bases). CDR1 SGHTA and CDR2 FQGNSA come from the germline V gene. The CDR3 is 15 amino acids. The V end lost 1 base, the J end lost 7 bases, and 11 bases lay between the germline ends. CDR3 protein: CASSLVRTDNSPLHF. The DNA for the CDR3 is TGTGCCAGCAGCTTAGTCAGGACAGACAATTCACCCCTCCACTTT.

The V and J genes are TRBV6-1 and TRBJ2-5; D not certain. V dropped 2 bases and J dropped 5 bases, with 9 bases sitting between them. The CDR3 totals 13 residues. The V gene's germline CDR1 is MNHNS and CDR2 SASEGT. CDR3 DNA: TGTGCCAGCAGTGAAATGCCGCGGGAGACCCAGTACTTC. Its protein product is CASSEMPRETQYF.

V and J are TRBV5-1 and TRBJ2-7; maybe TRBD2 (6 bases). The CDR3 totals 16 residues. Per germline, CDR1 SGHRS and CDR2 YFSETQ. Trimming left V 4 bases short and J 4 bases short, with 21 bases between. The CDR3, as DNA: TGCGCCAGCAGCGCCCCCCCGGAGGGAACCTCGTACGAGCAGTACTTC. Translated: CASSAPPEGTSYEQYF.

The V gene is TRBV29-1, the J gene TRBJ1-1; no clear D. The CDR3 is made up of 12 amino acids. V was pared by 7 bases and J by 6 bases, with 15 bases between. Germline CDR1 and CDR2: SQVTM and ANQGSEA. The CDR3 DNA reads as TGCAGCGCAAGGGAGGTGTACCCTGAAGCTTTCTTT. It encodes CSAREVYPEAFF.

A few counts support this clone. CDR3 coding DNA: TGTGCCAGCAGCTGGCGAGGTGACTCTGGGGCCAACGTCCTGACTTTC. Translating it yields CASSWRGDSGANVLTF. V and J are TRBV27 and TRBJ2-6; no firm D call. CDR1 is MNHEY and CDR2 is SMNVEV in the germline V gene (reference sequence). Between the trimmed V and J ends, which lost 6 bases and 0 bases, there was a span of 12 bases. The CDR3 extends over 16 amino acids.

The chain joins TRBV6-2 or TRBV6-3 to TRBJ2-5; 7 bases fit TRBD2. V trimming: 2 bases; J trimming: 5 bases; junction bases outside the gene matches: 11. Germline CDR1 is MNHEY and CDR2 is SVGEGT. This CDR3 has 16 residues. In DNA, the CDR3 is TGTGCCAGCAGTTACCGAATAAGGGACTACGAGGAGACCCAGTACTTC. It is translated as CASSYRIRDYEETQYF.

The chain couples TRBV9 to TRBJ2-4; possibly TRBD2 for D (7 bases). V lost 6 bases and J lost 5, with 15 bases in between. CDR1 SGDLS and CDR2 YYNGEE come from the germline V gene. This CDR3 region has 14 residues. The CDR3 spells CASNKGGQENIQYF. The CDR3 DNA reads TGTGCCAGCAACAAGGGGGGGCAGGAAAACATTCAGTACTTC.

The chain uses TRBV5-1 and TRBJ2-2, with unresolved D. Germline assignment: CDR1 SGHRS and CDR2 YFSETQ. Trimming removed 5 bases from V and 0 bases from J, with 8 bases in between. CDR3 size: 14 residues. The CDR3, as DNA: TGCGCCAGCAGAACTCAATCGAACACCGGGGAGCTGTTTTTT. Translated, it gives CASRTQSNTGELFF.

This chain links TRBV21-1 with TRBJ1-2; the table's D call, TRBD1, has no DNA check behind it. TRBV21-1 is a known pseudogene. This CDR3 is 13 amino acids long. The chain's CDR3 is CASSKDPTGAGTF. CDR3 DNA: TGTGCCAGCAGCAAAGATCCAACAGGAGCCGGCACCTTC.

The chain has TRBV28 and TRBJ2-4; TRBD1 matches 9 bases. This CDR3 contains 14 residues. Trimming took 5 bases from V and 5 from J; bases not matched to a gene: 4. Germline CDR1 MDHEN, CDR2 SYDVKM. The CDR3 coding sequence is TGTGCCAGCAGTGGACAGGGGTGGCAAAACATTCAGTACTTC. It codes for CASSGQGWQNIQYF.

This clone was counted a few times. J is TRBJ1-6 and V is TRBV19; 7 bases line up with TRBD1. Trimming at V came to 2 bases and at J to 0 bases, leaving 1 base not matched to a gene. The CDR3 length is 16 residues. From germline, CDR1 is LNHDA and CDR2 SQIVND (reference sequence). CDR3 nucleotides: TGTGCCAGTAGTATATGGGACAGCTCCTATAATTCACCCCTCCACTTT. Translated, it gives CASSIWDSSYNSPLHF.

The chain employs TRBV3-1 (or the pseudogene TRBV3-2) and TRBJ1-1; 11 nucleotides agree with TRBD1. V gave up 4 bases and J gave up 7 bases; unmatched junction bases: 8. This CDR3 comprises 15 residues. Germline V CDR1 and CDR2: LGHDT, YNNKEL (reference sequence). The CDR3, as DNA: TGTGCCAGCAGCCCCCGGGACAGGGGGACCATTGAAGCTTTCTTT. This sequence encodes CASSPRDRGTIEAFF.